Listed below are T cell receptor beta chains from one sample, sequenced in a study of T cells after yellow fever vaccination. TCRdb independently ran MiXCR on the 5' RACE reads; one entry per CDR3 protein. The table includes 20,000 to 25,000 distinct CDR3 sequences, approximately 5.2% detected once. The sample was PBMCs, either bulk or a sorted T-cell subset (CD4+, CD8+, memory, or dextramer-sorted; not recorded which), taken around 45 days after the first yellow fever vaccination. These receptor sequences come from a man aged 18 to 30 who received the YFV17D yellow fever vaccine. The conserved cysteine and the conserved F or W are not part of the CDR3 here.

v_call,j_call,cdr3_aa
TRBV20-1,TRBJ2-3,SASGGGARDTQY
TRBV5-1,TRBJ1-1,ASSPVGGISTEAF
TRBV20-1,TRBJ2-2,SASGWGDTGELF
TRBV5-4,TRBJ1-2,ASSLGTESGYT
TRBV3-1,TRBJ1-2,ASSLVGDYGYT
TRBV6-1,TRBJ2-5,ASSVQGRETQY
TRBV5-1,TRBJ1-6,ASSLAVPPNSPLH
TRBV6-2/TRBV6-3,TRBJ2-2,ASSYRGTAYTGELF
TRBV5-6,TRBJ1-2,ASSPMQSNYGYT
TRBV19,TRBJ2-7,ASSTTGAYEQY
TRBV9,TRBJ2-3,ASSVGTNGADTQY
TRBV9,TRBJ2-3,ASSGVGTDTQY
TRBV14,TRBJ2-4,ASSQWRVKAKNIQY
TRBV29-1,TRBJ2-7,SVARPSSYEQY
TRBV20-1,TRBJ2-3,SARDGGLTDTQY
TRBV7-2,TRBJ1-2,ASLSLAGAGYT
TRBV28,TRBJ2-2,ASIPGSANTGELF
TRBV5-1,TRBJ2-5,ASSPGVETQY
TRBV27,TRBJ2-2,ASRPGGARSGELF
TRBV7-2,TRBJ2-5,ASSQEPRGGRKTQY
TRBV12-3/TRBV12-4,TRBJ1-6,ASTLQGSKRSPLH
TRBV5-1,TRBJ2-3,ASSLDSVTDTQY
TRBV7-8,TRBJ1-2,ASSSEGSYGYT
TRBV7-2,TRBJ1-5,ASSPWGGGQPQH
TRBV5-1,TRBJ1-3,ASSSEPSGNTIY
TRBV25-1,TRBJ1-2,ASSETGTGFYGYI
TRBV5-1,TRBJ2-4,ASSGGTAENIQY
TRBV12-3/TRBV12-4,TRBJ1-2,ASSFAPLEGAFGYT
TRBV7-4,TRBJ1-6,ASSPRDRVLVGYNSPLH
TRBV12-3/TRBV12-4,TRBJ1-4,ASSLNAGTNEKLF
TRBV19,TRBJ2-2,ASSIEDRVNGELF
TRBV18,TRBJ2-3,ASSPVGPPITDTQY
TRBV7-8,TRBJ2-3,ASSLALSTDTHY
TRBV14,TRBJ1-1,ASSHLIRDEFTEAF
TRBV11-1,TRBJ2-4,ASSFGQGDPIAKNIQY
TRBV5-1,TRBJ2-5,ASSPSGETQY
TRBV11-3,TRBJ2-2,ASSRAGTGELF
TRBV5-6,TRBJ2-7,ASSLWGAIYEQY
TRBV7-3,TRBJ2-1,ASSPPPYNEQF
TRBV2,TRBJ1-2,ASKPWGGDYGYT
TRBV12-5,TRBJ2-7,ASLQGNSYEQY
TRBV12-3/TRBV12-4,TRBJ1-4,ASSFVGMAEKLF
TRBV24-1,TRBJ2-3,ATNPGTSGLSTDTQY
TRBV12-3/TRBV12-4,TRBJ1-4,ASSPTGVVEKLF
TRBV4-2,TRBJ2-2,ASSQATTGELF
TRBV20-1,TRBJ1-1,SAYDRHTEAF
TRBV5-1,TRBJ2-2,ASSLEPREELF
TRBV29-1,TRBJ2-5,SVELKTQY
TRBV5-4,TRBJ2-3,ASSPELAGRGTDTQY
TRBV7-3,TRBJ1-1,ASSSMAFTEAF
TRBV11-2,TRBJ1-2,ASSLDRGQAGGYT
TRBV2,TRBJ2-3,ASSGGSGVTDTQY
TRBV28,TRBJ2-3,ASSKRQGTSVADTQY
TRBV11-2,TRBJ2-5,ASSSSTGRQETQY
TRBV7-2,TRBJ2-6,ASSLQYSSGANVLT
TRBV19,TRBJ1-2,ASSMHGALNYGYT
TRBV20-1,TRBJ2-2,SARDPQREIGELF
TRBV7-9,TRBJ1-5,ASSLLGGSNQPQH
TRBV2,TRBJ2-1,ASSRDRDEAYNEQF